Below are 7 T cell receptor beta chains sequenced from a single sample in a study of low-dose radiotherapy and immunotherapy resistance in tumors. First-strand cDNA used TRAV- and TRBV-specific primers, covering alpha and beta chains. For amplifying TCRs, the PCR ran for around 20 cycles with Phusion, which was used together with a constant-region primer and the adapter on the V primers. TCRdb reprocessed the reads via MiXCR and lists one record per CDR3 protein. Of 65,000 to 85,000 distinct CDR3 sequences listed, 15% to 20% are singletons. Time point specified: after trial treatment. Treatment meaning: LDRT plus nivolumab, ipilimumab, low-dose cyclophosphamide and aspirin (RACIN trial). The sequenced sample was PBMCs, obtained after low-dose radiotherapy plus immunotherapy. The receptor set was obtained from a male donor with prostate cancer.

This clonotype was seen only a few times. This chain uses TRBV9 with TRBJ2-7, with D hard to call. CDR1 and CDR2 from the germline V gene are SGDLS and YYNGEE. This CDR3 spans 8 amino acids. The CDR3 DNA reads TGTGCCAGCGAAGGATTGGGAGTC. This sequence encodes CASEGLGV.

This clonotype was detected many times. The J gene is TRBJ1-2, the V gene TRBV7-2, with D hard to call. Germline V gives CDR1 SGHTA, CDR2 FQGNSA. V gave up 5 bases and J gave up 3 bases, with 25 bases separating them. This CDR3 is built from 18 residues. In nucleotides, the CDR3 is TGTGCCAGCAGCATTATGTACCTCGTAAGGGCGAATGACTATGGCTACACCTTC. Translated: CASSIMYLVRANDYGYTF.

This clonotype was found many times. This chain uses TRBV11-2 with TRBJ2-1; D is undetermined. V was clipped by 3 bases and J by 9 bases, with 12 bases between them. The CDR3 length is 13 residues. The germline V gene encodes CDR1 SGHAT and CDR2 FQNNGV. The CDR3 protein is CASSLLRLGEQFF. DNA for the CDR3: TGTGCCAGCAGCTTGTTGCGTCTCGGTGAGCAGTTCTTC.

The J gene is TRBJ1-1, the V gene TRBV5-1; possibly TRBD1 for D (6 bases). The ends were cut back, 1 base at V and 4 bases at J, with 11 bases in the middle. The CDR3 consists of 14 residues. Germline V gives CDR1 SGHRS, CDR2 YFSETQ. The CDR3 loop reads CASSLNTGSTEAFF. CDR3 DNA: TGCGCCAGCAGCTTGAACACAGGGAGCACTGAAGCTTTCTTT.

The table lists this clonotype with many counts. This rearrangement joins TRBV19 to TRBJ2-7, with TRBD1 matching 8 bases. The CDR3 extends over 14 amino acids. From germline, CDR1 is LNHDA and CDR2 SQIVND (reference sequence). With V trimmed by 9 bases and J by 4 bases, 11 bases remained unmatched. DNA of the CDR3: TGTGCCAGCCCAACCCCACAGGGGGTGTACGAGCAGTACTTC. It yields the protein CASPTPQGVYEQYF.

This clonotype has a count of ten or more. The CDR3 region has the DNA TGTGCCAGCAGCAGGGGGAGGGGCGAGCAGTACTTC. Translating it yields CASSRGRGEQYF. The chain uses TRBV28 and TRBJ2-7; D tentatively fits TRBD1 or TRBD2 (7 bases each). Germline loops: CDR1 MDHEN, CDR2 SYDVKM. V was clipped by 6 bases and J by 6 bases, with 12 bases between them. The CDR3 is 12 residues long.

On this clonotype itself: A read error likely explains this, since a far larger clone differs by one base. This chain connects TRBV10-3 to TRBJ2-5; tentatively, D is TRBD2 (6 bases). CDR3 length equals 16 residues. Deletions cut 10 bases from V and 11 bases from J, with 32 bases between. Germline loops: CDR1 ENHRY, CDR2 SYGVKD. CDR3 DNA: TGTGCCAGCAGCGAGTCGGCGGGACCCCTCTACAATGAGCAGTACTTC. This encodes CASSESAGPLYNEQYF.